These 17 T cell receptor beta chains originate from one sample sequenced in a study of blood T cell repertoires in COVID-19. The method was immunoSEQ multiplex PCR; TCRdb's version includes in-frame clones alone and lacks a portion of them. In the table there are approximately 260,000 clones, 75% to 85% of which are singletons. Material: peripheral blood. These receptors originate from a woman in her sixties with active or convalescent COVID-19.

V and J are TRBV19 and TRBJ2-1; D is perhaps TRBD2 (5 bases). Germline V lookup: CDR1 LNHDA, CDR2 SQIVND (reference sequence). With 3 bases removed from V and 8 bases from J, the gap between germline ends came to 17 bases. The CDR3 totals 15 residues. The DNA of the CDR3 is TGTGCCAGTAGTATTAGGGCCCCCACCGGGGATGAGCAGTTCTTC. Its translation is CASSIRAPTGDEQFF.

The gene calls are TRBV6-6 and TRBJ2-6; no clear D gene. This CDR3 contains 17 residues. With 5 bases removed from V and 0 bases from J, the gap between germline ends came to 14 bases. CDR1 is MNHNY and CDR2 is SVGAGI in the germline V gene (reference sequence). The DNA of the CDR3 is TGTGCCAGCAGTCTTATTACACAGCCCTCTGGGGCCAACGTCCTGACTTTC. The encoded protein is CASSLITQPSGANVLTF.

The genes are TRBV7-3 and TRBJ1-1; a weak D match, TRBD1 (6 bases). Germline values: CDR1 SGHTA, CDR2 FQGTGA. Trimming pared 6 bases from V and 6 bases from J, leaving 14 bases between. The CDR3 contains 13 residues. CDR3 residues: CASRPNREAEAFF. CDR3 in DNA: TGTGCCAGCAGACCAAACAGGGAAGCTGAAGCTTTCTTT.

The chain uses TRBV6-6 and TRBJ1-5; D unresolved. Per germline, CDR1 MNHNY and CDR2 SVGAGI (reference sequence). Trimming left V 0 bases short and J 11 bases short, with 8 bases between. The CDR3 consists of 12 residues. The CDR3, as DNA: TGTGCCAGCAGTTACTCCCGGGAGGCCCAGCATTTT. It encodes CASSYSREAQHF.

The rearrangement links TRBV7-2 to TRBJ2-1; TRBD2 matches at 10 bases. Germline-derived CDR1 and CDR2 are SGHTA and FQGNSA. Unmatched junction bases numbered 10, after V lost 5 bases and J lost 9 bases. The CDR3 is made up of 15 amino acids. This CDR3 reads CASSPRAGGPGEQFF. The CDR3 DNA is TGTGCCAGCAGCCCAAGAGCGGGGGGGCCAGGTGAGCAGTTCTTC.

The chain links TRBV18 to TRBJ1-2, with 7 bases fitting TRBD1. Unmatched junction bases numbered 9, after V lost 3 bases and J lost 8 bases. This CDR3 has 14 residues. CDR1 and CDR2 from the germline V gene are KGHSH and LQKENI. The CDR3 spells CASSPAGTVVGYTF. Written as DNA, the CDR3 is TGTGCCAGCTCACCGGCCGGGACAGTCGTCGGCTACACCTTC. Using reference TRBV18 and TRBJ1-2 for the parts outside the CDR3, the full variable domain is NAGVMQNPRHLVRRRGQEARLRCSPMKGHSHVYWYRQLPEEGLKFMVYLQKENIIDESGMPKERFSAEFPKEGPSILRIQQVVRGDSAAYFCASSPAGTVVGYTFGSGTRLTVV.

The chain uses TRBV29-1 and TRBJ1-2; 7 bases are shared with TRBD1. The CDR3 totals 13 residues. V gave up 7 bases and J gave up 4 bases; unmatched junction bases: 9. The V gene's germline CDR1 is SQVTM and CDR2 ANQGSEA. The CDR3 here is CSARTGPGYGYTF. The CDR3 nucleotides read TGCAGCGCTCGGACAGGCCCAGGCTATGGCTACACCTTC.

In its sample, this clone was seen once. This chain uses TRBV6-2 or TRBV6-3 with TRBJ2-1; 14 bases are a match to TRBD2. V trimming: 6 bases; J trimming: 0 bases; junction bases outside the gene matches: 10. The germline V gene encodes CDR1 MNHEY and CDR2 SVGEGT. The CDR3 is made up of 19 amino acids. The CDR3 DNA is TGTGCCAGCAGCCGCGGACTAGCGGGGGGCCTGAGCTCCTACAATGAGCAGTTCTTC. Protein sequence: CASSRGLAGGLSSYNEQFF.

The CDR3 loop reads CAWSLTGSTYEQYF. The DNA for the CDR3 is TGTGCCTGGAGTCTGACAGGCTCAACCTACGAGCAGTACTTC. The chain joins TRBV30 to TRBJ2-7, with D possibly TRBD1 on 6 matching bases. The CDR3 spans 14 residues. V was clipped by 2 bases and J by 2 bases, with 13 bases between them. CDR1 and CDR2 from the germline V gene are GTSNPN and SVGIG (reference sequence).

The chain has TRBV7-2 and TRBJ1-6; D might be TRBD1 (5 bases). V lost 0 bases to trimming and J lost 8 bases, with 8 bases between them. This CDR3 is built from 14 residues. Germline V CDR1 and CDR2: SGHTA, FQGNSA. The CDR3: CASSLAWGDSPLHF. CDR3 nucleotides: TGTGCCAGCAGCTTAGCGTGGGGGGATTCACCCCTCCACTTT.

The chain uses TRBV7-9 and TRBJ1-2; the match to TRBD1 covers 9 bases. The CDR3 consists of 15 residues. Germline lookup yields CDR1 SEHNR and CDR2 FQNEAQ (reference sequence). V gave up 1 base and J gave up 4 bases; unmatched junction bases: 4. The DNA of the CDR3 is TGTGCCAGCAGCTTAGTAGACAGGGGGAGCTATGGCTACACCTTC. Translating gives CASSLVDRGSYGYTF.

This clone turned up a few times. V usage is TRBV18 and J usage is TRBJ1-2; 7 nucleotides align to TRBD1. Germline V gene sequence: CDR1 KGHSH, CDR2 LQKENI. The CDR3 length is 14 residues. With V trimmed by 3 bases and J by 2 bases, 3 bases remained unmatched. This chain's CDR3 is CASSPGQVNYGYTF. DNA for the CDR3: TGTGCCAGCTCACCCGGACAGGTGAACTATGGCTACACCTTC.

The chain links TRBV7-2 to TRBJ2-7; 7 nucleotides align to TRBD1. With 3 bases clipped from V and 3 bases from J, the junction kept 8 bases outside the gene matches. Germline CDR1 and CDR2: SGHTA and FQGNSA. This CDR3 comprises 15 residues. CDR3 loop: CASSFPGQRVYEQYF. DNA for the CDR3: TGTGCCAGCAGCTTCCCGGGACAGAGAGTCTACGAGCAGTACTTC. Full variable domain (missing parts from reference TRBV7-2 and TRBJ2-7): GAGVSQSPSNKVTEKGKDVELRCDPISGHTALYWYRQSLGQGLEFLIYFQGNSAPDKSGLPSDRFSAERTGGSVSTLTIQRTQQEDSAVYLCASSFPGQRVYEQYFGPGTRLTVT.

This clone was counted a few times. The chain recombines TRBV27 with TRBJ1-5, with D uncertain. The V gene lost 3 bases and the J gene lost 5 bases, with 11 bases spanning the gap. This CDR3 contains 14 residues. Germline assignment: CDR1 MNHEY and CDR2 SMNVEV (reference sequence). The CDR3 reads CASSFPGVYQPQHF. The CDR3 DNA reads as TGTGCCAGCAGTTTCCCCGGGGTCTATCAGCCCCAGCATTTT.

The CDR3 coding sequence is TGCGCCAGCAGCTTGTCGCAGGGGGGTCAGCCCCAGCATTTT. Translated: CASSLSQGGQPQHF. The chain carries TRBV5-1 and TRBJ1-5; 7 bases fit TRBD1. Germline V gene sequence: CDR1 SGHRS, CDR2 YFSETQ. Trimming took 1 base from V and 6 from J; bases not matched to a gene: 4. The CDR3 extends over 14 amino acids. Supplemented by reference TRBV5-1 and TRBJ1-5, the full variable domain reads KAGVTQTPRYLIKTRGQQVTLSCSPISGHRSVSWYQQTPGQGLQFLFEYFSETQRNKGNFPGRFSGRQFSNSRSEMNVSTLELGDSALYLCASSLSQGGQPQHFGDGTRLSIL.

This chain joins TRBV19 and TRBJ1-2, with D uncertain. Germline CDR1 LNHDA, CDR2 SQIVND (reference sequence). The CDR3 runs 12 residues. V lost 9 bases to trimming and J lost 2 bases, with 10 bases between them. CDR3 sequence reads: CARLAGNYGYTF. CDR3 DNA: TGTGCCAGGTTGGCGGGCAACTATGGCTACACCTTC. The complete variable domain, with remaining parts taken from reference TRBV19 and TRBJ1-2, reads DGGITQSPKYLFRKEGQNVTLSCEQNLNHDAMYWYRQDPGQGLRLIYYSQIVNDFQKGDIAEGYSVSREKKESFPLTVTSAQKNPTAFYLCARLAGNYGYTFGSGTRLTVV.

The chain combines TRBV19 with TRBJ1-5; unclear D gene. Per germline, CDR1 LNHDA and CDR2 SQIVND (reference sequence). The CDR3 runs 14 residues. V was clipped by 4 bases and J by 5 bases, with 12 bases between them. As DNA, the CDR3 is TGTGCCAGTAGTACTGTATCGGGTGATCAGCCCCAGCATTTT. Protein product: CASSTVSGDQPQHF.